The clone carrying this T cell receptor (beta chain) was observed a few times. TCRdb reprocessed the 5' RACE reads with MiXCR, giving one entry per CDR3 protein. The sample shows some 81,000 distinct CDR3 sequences, roughly 9.6% of them seen only once. The data are from a study of early T cells in non-severe SARS-CoV-2 infection. The V gene's germline CDR1 is LGHDT and CDR2 YNNKEL (reference sequence). This CDR3 has 15 residues. V was clipped by 0 bases and J by 7 bases; unmatched bases: 6. V usage is TRBV3-1 and J usage is TRBJ1-3, with TRBD1 matching 7 bases. The receptor was isolated from an adult who was a healthcare worker with PCR-confirmed SARS-CoV-2 infection or an uninfected control (not recorded which). The sequenced sample was whole blood. The CDR3 here is CASSQDRGSWNTIYF. The CDR3 nucleotides read TGTGCCAGCAGCCAAGACAGGGGGTCTTGGAACACCATATATTTT.